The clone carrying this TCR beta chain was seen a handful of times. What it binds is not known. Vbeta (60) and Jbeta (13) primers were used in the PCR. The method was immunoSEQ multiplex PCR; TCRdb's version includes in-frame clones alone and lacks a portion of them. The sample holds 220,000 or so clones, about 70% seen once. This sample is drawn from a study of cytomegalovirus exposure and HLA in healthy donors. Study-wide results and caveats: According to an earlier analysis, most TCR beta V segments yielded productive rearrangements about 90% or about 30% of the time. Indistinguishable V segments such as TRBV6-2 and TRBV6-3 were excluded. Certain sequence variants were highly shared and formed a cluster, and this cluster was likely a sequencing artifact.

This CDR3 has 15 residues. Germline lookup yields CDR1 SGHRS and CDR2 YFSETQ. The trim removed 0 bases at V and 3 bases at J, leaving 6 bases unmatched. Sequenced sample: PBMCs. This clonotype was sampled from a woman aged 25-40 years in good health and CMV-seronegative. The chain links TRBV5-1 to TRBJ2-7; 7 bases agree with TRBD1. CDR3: CASSLGPRGIYEQYF. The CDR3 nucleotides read TGCGCCAGCAGCTTGGGGCCCAGGGGGATCTACGAGCAGTACTTC.